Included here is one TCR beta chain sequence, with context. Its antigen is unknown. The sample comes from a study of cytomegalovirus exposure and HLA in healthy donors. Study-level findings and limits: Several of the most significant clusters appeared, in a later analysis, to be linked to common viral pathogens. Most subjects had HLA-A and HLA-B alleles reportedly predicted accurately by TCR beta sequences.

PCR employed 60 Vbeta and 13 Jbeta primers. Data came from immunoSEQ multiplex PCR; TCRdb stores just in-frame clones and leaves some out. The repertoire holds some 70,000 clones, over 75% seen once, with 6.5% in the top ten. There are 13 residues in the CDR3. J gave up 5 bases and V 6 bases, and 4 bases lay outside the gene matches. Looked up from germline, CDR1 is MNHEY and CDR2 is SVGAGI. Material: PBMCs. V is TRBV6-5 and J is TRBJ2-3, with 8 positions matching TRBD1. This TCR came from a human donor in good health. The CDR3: CASSLGQGDTQYF. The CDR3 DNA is TGTGCCAGCAGCCTCGGACAGGGAGATACGCAGTATTTT.